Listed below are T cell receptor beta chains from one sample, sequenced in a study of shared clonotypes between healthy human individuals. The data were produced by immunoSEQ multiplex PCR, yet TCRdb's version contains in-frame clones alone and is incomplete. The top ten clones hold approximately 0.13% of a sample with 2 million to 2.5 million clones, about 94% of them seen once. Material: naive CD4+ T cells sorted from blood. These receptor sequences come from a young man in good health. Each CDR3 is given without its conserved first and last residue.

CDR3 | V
AISADLNEQF | TRBV10-3
ATRQAFVLNQPQH | TRBV19
ASSKGQGKDTGELF | TRBV11-1
ASSPTRQGGQPQH | TRBV19
ASSVAGWEEDTQY | TRBV9
AITSGLQETQY | TRBV10-3
AWSRPDRRGGNTIY | TRBV30
ATSRDPQGSSYNSPLH | TRBV15
AWWDSGTSGNTIY | TRBV30
ASSLFSGQTPYNEQF | TRBV27
ASSLEGVLGHTQY | TRBV7-2
ASSRSSNGFNEKLF | TRBV7-9
ASSLDGGASGANVLT | TRBV5-1
ASTPGGMGSYNEQF | TRBV27
ASSTTHQEQY | TRBV19
ASSSGLAGWGNEQF | TRBV11-3
ASSPDRGLYEQY | TRBV27
ASSGAGTGKRAETQY | TRBV6-1
ASSLAGTSEYEQY | TRBV5-6
AISGGELETQY | TRBV10-3
SVEDHRVTEAF | TRBV29-1
AISGDRYGYT | TRBV10-3
ASSISIILGNYGYT | TRBV19
ASSPGTGFNEQF | TRBV18
ASSLEAGSYEQY | TRBV5-1
ASSLFTGGYEQY | TRBV5-1
AWSVRGNTIY | TRBV30
ASSVEPWNEQF | TRBV9
ASRQGAYNSPLH | TRBV2
AINLTAGTAKNIQY | TRBV10-3
ASSDASGVADTQY | TRBV2
ASTPAGGSSPLH | TRBV27
AWSVSGGRNEKLF | TRBV30
ASSITGAWSEKLF | TRBV6-1
ASLRTGGANAGELF | TRBV2
ASSDLTGANTEAF | TRBV25-1
ASSLTREDTEAF | TRBV11-2
ASSPTGGETQY | TRBV18
ASSQVTAAIDYGYT | TRBV14
ASSPESGGGEKLF | TRBV9
ASSPTQGAVATQY | TRBV9
ASSRQGPSYEQY | TRBV18
ASSPSGLREAF | TRBV5-1
ASSTPFFGTVIADQPQH | TRBV21-1
ATSRIPGLASYEQY | TRBV15
ASSLAWLAGQETQY | TRBV7-2
AWSELKETQY | TRBV30
ASRDLGLAGATDTQY | TRBV2